Below, one T cell receptor beta chain is given with its context. Profiling relied on immunoSEQ multiplex PCR, and the TCRdb table lists in-frame clones only, not all of them. This table has 57,000 or so clones, nearly 90% appearing once. The CDR3 covers 15 residues. V trimming: 0 bases; J trimming: 10 bases; junction bases outside the gene matches: 5. The germline V gene encodes CDR1 SGHKS and CDR2 YYEKEE (reference sequence). Described time point: cycle 4 day 1 (C4D1), after six to seven weeks of nivolumab. Every one of the patients relapsed after autologous stem cell transplantation (brentuximab vedotin exposure was variable). The data were taken from a study of PD-1 blockade in classical Hodgkin lymphoma.

This chain connects TRBV5-5 to TRBJ1-5; 12 nucleotides agree with TRBD1. The sequencing here drew on peripheral blood mononuclear cells (PBMCs), taken before the fourth cycle of nivolumab. This sequence originates from a human donor with classical Hodgkin lymphoma. The CDR3 DNA reads as TGTGCCAGCAGCTTGGCCGGGACAGGGGGCTCACCCCAGCATTTT. Translation: CASSLAGTGGSPQHF.